This T cell receptor beta chain was obtained from a study of lymphopenia after photon versus proton radiotherapy. Germline CDR1 and CDR2: MGHDK and SYGVNS. V lost 4 bases and J 0 bases, leaving 10 bases between the germline ends. This CDR3 contains 15 residues. Study findings and constraints: Post-nadir TCR diversity decline inversely tracked overall survival among those who died. Relative stability marked proton patients; photon patients lost diversity and naive cells. Oligoclonal CD8+ Temra expansion after nadir drove photon patients' diversity drop.

A word on this clone: The target antigen is unknown.

Profiled with immunoSEQ multiplex PCR; TCRdb holds only in-frame clones, not every one. The sample yields 35,000 to 45,000 clones, approximately 83% seen once. The TCR was taken from a woman in her sixties or seventies with pancreatic cancer. The sequencing used peripheral blood, collected from a patient treated with proton-based radiotherapy. The V call is TRBV25-1, the J call TRBJ2-4, with D possibly TRBD1 on 6 matching bases. CDR3 in amino acids: CASSGWGLAKNIQYF. For the CDR3, the DNA is TGTGCCAGCAGTGGCTGGGGGCTAGCCAAAAACATTCAGTACTTC.